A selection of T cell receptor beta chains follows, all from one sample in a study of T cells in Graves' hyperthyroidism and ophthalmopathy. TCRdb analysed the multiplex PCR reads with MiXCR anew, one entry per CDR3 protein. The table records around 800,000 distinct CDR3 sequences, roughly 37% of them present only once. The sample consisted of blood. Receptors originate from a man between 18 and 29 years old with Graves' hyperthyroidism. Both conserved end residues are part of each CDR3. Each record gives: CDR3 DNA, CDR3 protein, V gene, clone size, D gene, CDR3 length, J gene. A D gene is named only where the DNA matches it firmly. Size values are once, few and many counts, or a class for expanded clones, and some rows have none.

DNA: TGTGCCAGCAGCCAAGGAGGGAGGGGGGGGGGTGGCTACACCTTC
CDR3: CASSQGGRGGGGYTF
V: TRBV7-2
size: NA
D: NA
length: 15
J: TRBJ1-2

DNA: TGCAGTGCTTTTCTCAACCTCCTGGGCGCGAACACCGGGGAGCTGTTTTTT
CDR3: CSAFLNLLGANTGELFF
V: TRBV20-1
size: few
D: NA
length: 17
J: TRBJ2-2

DNA: TGTGCCAGCACCTCAGACGTTGGGAACACCGGGGAGCTGTTTTTT
CDR3: CASTSDVGNTGELFF
V: TRBV9
size: NA
D: NA
length: 15
J: TRBJ2-2

DNA: TGTGCTAGCAGCTCCGCCCTCGGTAGCGGGGGCTGGTCCGGGGAGCTGTTTTTT
CDR3: CASSSALGSGGWSGELFF
V: TRBV7-7
size: NA
D: TRBD2
length: 18
J: TRBJ2-2

DNA: TGTGCCAGCAGCTTAGCGGGAGGTGCCCCTAGAGAGGCTTTCTTT
CDR3: CASSLAGGAPREAFF
V: TRBV7-9
size: few
D: NA
length: 15
J: TRBJ1-1

DNA: TGTGCCGGCCGAGGACACGGGACGGTGAACACTGAAGCTTTCTTT
CDR3: CAGRGHGTVNTEAFF
V: TRBV2
size: NA
D: NA
length: 15
J: TRBJ1-1

DNA: TGTGCCAGCAGCAAGTCCGGGGCCCACTATGGCTACACCTTC
CDR3: CASSKSGAHYGYTF
V: TRBV6-6
size: NA
D: NA
length: 14
J: TRBJ1-2

DNA: TGCGCCAGCAGCCAAGAGCCCGGGCCGACCTATGGCTACACCTTC
CDR3: CASSQEPGPTYGYTF
V: TRBV4-1
size: NA
D: NA
length: 15
J: TRBJ1-2

DNA: TGTGCCAGCAGCTTGGGCCGACGGTCAATTCAGTTCTTC
CDR3: CASSLGRRSIQFF
V: TRBV5-6
size: NA
D: NA
length: 13
J: TRBJ2-1

DNA: TGTGCCAGCAGCGCCACTAGCGGGAGATACGGCGAGCAGTACTTC
CDR3: CASSATSGRYGEQYF
V: TRBV7-8
size: many
D: TRBD2
length: 15
J: TRBJ2-7

DNA: TGCAGCGTTGAAGAAGGAGAAGCTTTCTTT
CDR3: CSVEEGEAFF
V: TRBV29-1
size: many
D: NA
length: 10
J: TRBJ1-1

DNA: TGTGCCACCACAACGGGACAGGGCCATTCACCCCTCCACTTT
CDR3: CATTTGQGHSPLHF
V: TRBV24-1
size: NA
D: TRBD1
length: 14
J: TRBJ1-6

DNA: TGTGCCAGCAGTGAATTGGGGACCCAGTACTTC
CDR3: CASSELGTQYF
V: TRBV2
size: NA
D: NA
length: 11
J: TRBJ2-5

DNA: TGTGCTAGCACGGCGGGAGGGAGAGAGGCCCAGTACTTC
CDR3: CASTAGGREAQYF
V: TRBV25-1
size: NA
D: TRBD2
length: 13
J: TRBJ2-5

DNA: TGTGCCAGCAGCTTTAGGAGGGGCCCTGCCTACGAGCAGTACTTC
CDR3: CASSFRRGPAYEQYF
V: TRBV7-2
size: NA
D: NA
length: 15
J: TRBJ2-7

DNA: TGCGCCAGCAGCCAAGACTCGGGACTATGGCGCGAGCAGTACTTC
CDR3: CASSQDSGLWREQYF
V: TRBV7-9
size: NA
D: TRBD2
length: 15
J: TRBJ2-7

DNA: TGTGCCAGCAGCGTAGGTCTAGCATCCGAGCAGTACTTC
CDR3: CASSVGLASEQYF
V: TRBV9
size: NA
D: NA
length: 13
J: TRBJ2-7

DNA: TGTGCCAGTAGTCCAAGGGAGAGGACCTATGGCTACACCTTC
CDR3: CASSPRERTYGYTF
V: TRBV19
size: few
D: NA
length: 14
J: TRBJ1-2

DNA: TGTGCCAGCAGCGTAGGGGGGGGGACTGGGACTAATGAAAAACTGTTTTTT
CDR3: CASSVGGGTGTNEKLFF
V: TRBV9
size: NA
D: NA
length: 17
J: TRBJ1-4

DNA: TGCAGTGCGCCTCTCCACAGGGACTACGAGCAGTACTTC
CDR3: CSAPLHRDYEQYF
V: TRBV20-1
size: many
D: NA
length: 13
J: TRBJ2-7

DNA: TGTGCCAGCAGTTTAGTAGGGCAGGGTAGCAATCAGCCCCAGCATTTT
CDR3: CASSLVGQGSNQPQHF
V: TRBV9
size: NA
D: NA
length: 16
J: TRBJ1-5

DNA: TGCAGCATCCAAGACCACACAGATACGCAGTATTTT
CDR3: CSIQDHTDTQYF
V: TRBV29-1
size: few
D: NA
length: 12
J: TRBJ2-3

DNA: TGTGCCAGCAGCTTTGGCAGGGGAGGGTATCAGCCCCAGCATTTT
CDR3: CASSFGRGGYQPQHF
V: TRBV5-6
size: few
D: NA
length: 15
J: TRBJ1-5

DNA: TGTGCCAGCAGCTTTGGGGCGGGACCCCGGCCCGGGGAGCTGTTTTTT
CDR3: CASSFGAGPRPGELFF
V: TRBV11-2
size: NA
D: NA
length: 16
J: TRBJ2-2

DNA: TGTGCCACCAGCGCCGACAAATTTAGCGGGAGGTTTGAGGAGACCCAGTACTTC
CDR3: CATSADKFSGRFEETQYF
V: TRBV15
size: few
D: TRBD2
length: 18
J: TRBJ2-5

DNA: TGTGCCAGCAGCCGGACAGGGCGGAACACCGGGGAGCTGTTTTTT
CDR3: CASSRTGRNTGELFF
V: TRBV12-3/TRBV12-4
size: NA
D: TRBD1
length: 15
J: TRBJ2-2

DNA: TGCGCCAGCACCGGGACAGGGGGACTCGAGCAGTACTTC
CDR3: CASTGTGGLEQYF
V: TRBV10-2
size: NA
D: TRBD1
length: 13
J: TRBJ2-7

DNA: TGTGCCAGCAGCTCCATTCGGTACCGGGACAGAGATCGGGCTTTCTTT
CDR3: CASSSIRYRDRDRAFF
V: TRBV7-2
size: NA
D: TRBD1
length: 16
J: TRBJ1-1

DNA: TGTGCCAGTACCACCCCTACCCCCGGGACAGGGGGCCCTGGGGCCAACGTCCTGACTTTC
CDR3: CASTTPTPGTGGPGANVLTF
V: TRBV19
size: NA
D: TRBD1
length: 20
J: TRBJ2-6

DNA: TGTGCCACCAGCAGAGGTCCCCTCGGCTTCGGCTACGAGCAGTACTTC
CDR3: CATSRGPLGFGYEQYF
V: TRBV15
size: few
D: NA
length: 16
J: TRBJ2-7

DNA: TGCAGCGTGGAGAGAGACAGATACAATGAGCAGTTCTTC
CDR3: CSVERDRYNEQFF
V: TRBV29-1
size: NA
D: NA
length: 13
J: TRBJ2-1

DNA: TGTGCCAGCAGCGGACAGGGGGTTTTAGTCGGAAACACCATATATTTT
CDR3: CASSGQGVLVGNTIYF
V: TRBV7-9
size: NA
D: TRBD1
length: 16
J: TRBJ1-3

DNA: TGTGCCAGCAGTTCTTCTAGCTCCTACGAGCAGTACTTC
CDR3: CASSSSSSYEQYF
V: TRBV7-9
size: many
D: NA
length: 13
J: TRBJ2-7